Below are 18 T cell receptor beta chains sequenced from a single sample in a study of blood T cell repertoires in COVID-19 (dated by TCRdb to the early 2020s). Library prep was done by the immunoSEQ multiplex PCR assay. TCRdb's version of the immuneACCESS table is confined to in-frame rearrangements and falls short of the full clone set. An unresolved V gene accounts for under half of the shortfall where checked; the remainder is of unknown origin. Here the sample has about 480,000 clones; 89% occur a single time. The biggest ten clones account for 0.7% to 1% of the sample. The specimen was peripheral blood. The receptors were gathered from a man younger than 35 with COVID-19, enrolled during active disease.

The DNA of the CDR3 is TGCGCCTACCGAGGGCGGGGGGGCCCTCAAGAGACCCAGTACTTC. It is translated as CAYRGRGGPQETQYF. This chain uses TRBV5-1 with TRBJ2-5; TRBD2 matches at 9 bases. CDR1 is SGHRS and CDR2 is YFSETQ in the germline V gene. J lost 2 bases, V lost 10 bases, and 12 bases had no gene match. This CDR3 is built from 15 residues.

The CDR3 nucleotides read TGTGCCAGCTCTGGAGGGACAGGCAGTGAAAAACTGTTTTTT. It encodes CASSGGTGSEKLFF. The chain employs TRBV6-5 and TRBJ1-4, with 8 bases aligning to TRBD1. The CDR3 contains 14 residues. The J segment lost 7 bases and the V segment lost 8 bases, leaving 9 bases of the junction unmatched. Per germline, CDR1 MNHEY and CDR2 SVGAGI.

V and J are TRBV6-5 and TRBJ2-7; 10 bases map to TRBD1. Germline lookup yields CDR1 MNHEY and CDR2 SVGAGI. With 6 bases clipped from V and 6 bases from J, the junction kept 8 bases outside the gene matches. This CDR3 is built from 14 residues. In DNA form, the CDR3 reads TGTGCCAGCAGGAACCGGGACAGGGGAGGCGAGCAGTACTTC. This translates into CASRNRDRGGEQYF.

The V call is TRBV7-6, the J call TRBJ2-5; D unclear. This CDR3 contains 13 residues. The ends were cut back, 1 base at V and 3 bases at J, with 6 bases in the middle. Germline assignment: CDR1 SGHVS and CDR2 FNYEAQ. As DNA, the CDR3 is TGTGCCAGCAGCTTAGGCGGCAAAGAGACCCAGTACTTC. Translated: CASSLGGKETQYF.

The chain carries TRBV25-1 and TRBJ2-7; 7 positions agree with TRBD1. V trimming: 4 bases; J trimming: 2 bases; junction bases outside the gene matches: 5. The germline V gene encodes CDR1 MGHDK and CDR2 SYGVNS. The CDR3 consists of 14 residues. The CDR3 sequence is CASSAWTGTYEQYF. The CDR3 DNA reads TGTGCCAGCAGTGCTTGGACAGGTACCTACGAGCAGTACTTC.

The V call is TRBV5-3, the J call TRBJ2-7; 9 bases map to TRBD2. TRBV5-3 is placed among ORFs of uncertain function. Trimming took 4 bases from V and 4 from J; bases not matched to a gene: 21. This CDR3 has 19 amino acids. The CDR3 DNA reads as TGTGCCAGAAGCCGAATTGCCCCCGAAGGGGCGGGGGGGCCGTACGAGCAGTACTTC. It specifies CARSRIAPEGAGGPYEQYF.

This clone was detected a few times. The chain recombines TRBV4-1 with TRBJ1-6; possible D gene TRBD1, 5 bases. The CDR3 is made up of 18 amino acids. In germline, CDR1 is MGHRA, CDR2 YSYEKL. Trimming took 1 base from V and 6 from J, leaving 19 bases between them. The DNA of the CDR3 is TGCGCCAGCAGCCAAGGCGCCCTGGGTCAGGGTTTTAATTCACCCCTCCACTTT. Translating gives CASSQGALGQGFNSPLHF.

CDR3 bases: TGCGCCAGCAGCTGGGGACAGCCGAACACTGAAGCTTTCTTT. Translating gives CASSWGQPNTEAFF. The J gene is TRBJ1-1, the V gene TRBV5-1, with TRBD1 identical over 7 bases. J lost 1 base, V lost 3 bases, and 3 bases had no gene match. The CDR3 is 14 amino acids. Germline assignment: CDR1 SGHRS and CDR2 YFSETQ.

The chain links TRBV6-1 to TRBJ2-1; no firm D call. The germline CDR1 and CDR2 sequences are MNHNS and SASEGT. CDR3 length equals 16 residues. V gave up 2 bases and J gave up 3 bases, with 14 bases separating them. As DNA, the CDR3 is TGTGCCAGCAGTGAATTGGTTGTAGCTCTCTACAATGAGCAGTTCTTC. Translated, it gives CASSELVVALYNEQFF.

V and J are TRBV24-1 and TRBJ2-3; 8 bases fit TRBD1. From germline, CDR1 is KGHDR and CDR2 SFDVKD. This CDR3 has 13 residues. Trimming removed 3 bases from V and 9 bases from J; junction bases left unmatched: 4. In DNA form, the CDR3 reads TGTGCCACCAGTGATCTCGGACAGGGAACGCAGTATTTT. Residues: CATSDLGQGTQYF.

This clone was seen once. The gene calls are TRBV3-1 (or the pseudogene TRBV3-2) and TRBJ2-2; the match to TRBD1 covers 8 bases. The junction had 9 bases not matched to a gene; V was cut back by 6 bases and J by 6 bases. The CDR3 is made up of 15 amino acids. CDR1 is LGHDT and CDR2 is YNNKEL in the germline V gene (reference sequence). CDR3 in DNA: TGTGCCAGCAGTCCGACCGAGACAGGGGCCGGGGAGCTGTTTTTT. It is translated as CASSPTETGAGELFF.

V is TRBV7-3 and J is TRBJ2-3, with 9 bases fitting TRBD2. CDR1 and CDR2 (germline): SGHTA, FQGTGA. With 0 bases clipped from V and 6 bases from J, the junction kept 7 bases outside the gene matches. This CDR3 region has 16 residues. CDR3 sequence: CASSLTAGGPGDTQYF. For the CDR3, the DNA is TGTGCCAGCAGCTTAACGGCGGGAGGGCCAGGTGATACGCAGTATTTT.

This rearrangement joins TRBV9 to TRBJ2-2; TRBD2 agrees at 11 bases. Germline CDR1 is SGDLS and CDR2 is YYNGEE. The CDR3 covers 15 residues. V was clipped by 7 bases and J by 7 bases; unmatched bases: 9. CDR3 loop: CASGSLAGGSGELFF. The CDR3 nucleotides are TGTGCCAGCGGGAGTCTAGCGGGAGGCAGCGGGGAGCTGTTTTTT.

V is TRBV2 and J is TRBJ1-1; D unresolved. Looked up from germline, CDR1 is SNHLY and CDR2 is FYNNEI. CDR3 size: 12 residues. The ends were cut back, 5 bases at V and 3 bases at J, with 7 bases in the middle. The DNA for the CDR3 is TGTGCCAGCAGTCCCCAGGACACTGAAGCTTTCTTT. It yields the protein CASSPQDTEAFF. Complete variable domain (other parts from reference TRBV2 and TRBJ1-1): EPEVTQTPSHQVTQMGQEVILRCVPISNHLYFYWYRQILGQKVEFLVSFYNNEISEKSEIFDDQFSVERPDGSNFTLKIRSTKLEDSAMYFCASSPQDTEAFFGQGTRLTVV.

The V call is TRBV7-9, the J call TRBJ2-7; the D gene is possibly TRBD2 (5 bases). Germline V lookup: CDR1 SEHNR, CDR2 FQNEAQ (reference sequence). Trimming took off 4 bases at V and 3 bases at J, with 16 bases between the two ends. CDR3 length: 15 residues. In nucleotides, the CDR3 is TGTGCCAGCAGCTACGGGGTAGCTGATGACTACGAGCAGTACTTC. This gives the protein CASSYGVADDYEQYF.

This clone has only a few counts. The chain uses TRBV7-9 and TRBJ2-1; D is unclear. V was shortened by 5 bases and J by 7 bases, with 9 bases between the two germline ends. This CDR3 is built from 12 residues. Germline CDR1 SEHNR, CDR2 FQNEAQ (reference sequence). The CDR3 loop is CASSKNTNEQFF. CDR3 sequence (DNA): TGTGCCAGCAGCAAGAACACGAATGAGCAGTTCTTC.

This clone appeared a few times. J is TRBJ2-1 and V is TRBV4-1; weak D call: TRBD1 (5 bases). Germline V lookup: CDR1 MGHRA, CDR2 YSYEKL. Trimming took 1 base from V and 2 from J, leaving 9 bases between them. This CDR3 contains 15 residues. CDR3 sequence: CASSQGGLPYNEQFF. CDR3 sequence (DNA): TGCGCCAGCAGCCAAGGGGGCCTCCCCTACAATGAGCAGTTCTTC.

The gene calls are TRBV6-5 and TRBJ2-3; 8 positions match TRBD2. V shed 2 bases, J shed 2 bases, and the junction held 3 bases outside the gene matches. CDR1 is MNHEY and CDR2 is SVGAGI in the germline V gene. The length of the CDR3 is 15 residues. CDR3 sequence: CASSYDGRDTDTQYF. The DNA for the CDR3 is TGTGCCAGCAGTTACGACGGGAGGGACACAGATACGCAGTATTTT.